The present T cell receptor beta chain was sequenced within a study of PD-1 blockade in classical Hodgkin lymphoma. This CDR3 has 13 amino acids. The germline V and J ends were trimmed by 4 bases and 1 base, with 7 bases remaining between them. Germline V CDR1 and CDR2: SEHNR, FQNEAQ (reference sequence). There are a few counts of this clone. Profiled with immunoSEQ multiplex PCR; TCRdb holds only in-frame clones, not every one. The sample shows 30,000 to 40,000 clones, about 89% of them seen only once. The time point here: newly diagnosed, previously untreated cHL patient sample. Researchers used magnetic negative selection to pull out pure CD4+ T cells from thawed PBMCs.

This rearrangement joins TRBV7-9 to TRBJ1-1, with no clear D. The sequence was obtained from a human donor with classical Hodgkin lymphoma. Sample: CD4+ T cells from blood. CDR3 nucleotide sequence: TGTGCCAGCAGCTCTGACCGGAACACTGAAGCTTTCTTT. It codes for CASSSDRNTEAFF.